Listed here are 25 T cell receptor beta chains from one sample, sequenced in a study of cytomegalovirus exposure and HLA in healthy donors. Clones were read by immunoSEQ multiplex PCR, and TCRdb kept only the in-frame ones, dropping some. This sample has fewer than 70,000 clones, with approximately 96% found just once. The sequenced sample was PBMCs. All receptors come from a man aged 18 to 30 in good health and CMV-seronegative.

This clone was seen a single time. This chain joins TRBV10-2 and TRBJ2-1, with 11 bases lining up with TRBD2. Germline values: CDR1 WSHSY, CDR2 SAAADI. The length of the CDR3 is 17 residues. With 2 bases clipped from V and 3 bases from J, the junction kept 6 bases outside the gene matches. CDR3 sequence (DNA): TGCGCCAGCAGTGAGCGGGGGACTAGCGGAAACTACAATGAGCAGTTCTTC. Translated: CASSERGTSGNYNEQFF.

The rearrangement links TRBV27 to TRBJ2-1, with TRBD2 identical over 8 bases. Germline values: CDR1 MNHEY, CDR2 SMNVEV (reference sequence). There are 14 residues in the CDR3. J lost 7 bases, V lost 8 bases, and 10 bases had no gene match. CDR3 nucleotide sequence: TGTGCCAGCTGTTCTAGCGGGTGGAGGAATGAGCAGTTCTTC. It codes for CASCSSGWRNEQFF.

This chain links TRBV14 with TRBJ1-1; 7 nucleotides agree with TRBD1. The germline V gene has CDR1 SGHDN and CDR2 FVKESK. The CDR3 is 19 amino acids. Losses at the gene ends were 0 bases for V and 4 bases for J; bases not matched to a gene: 17. In nucleotides, the CDR3 is TGTGCCAGCAGCCAAGATTCTGGGGAGACAGGGCGAACGGCCACTGAAGCTTTCTTT. Translating it yields CASSQDSGETGRTATEAFF.

The chain has TRBV5-4 and TRBJ2-7; 14 nucleotides line up with TRBD2. The length of the CDR3 is 15 residues. CDR1 and CDR2 (germline): SGHNT, YYREEE (reference sequence). V shed 3 bases and J 5 bases; nucleotides not matched to a gene: 4. The CDR3 spells CASSSPGLAGDEQYF. CDR3 DNA: TGTGCCAGCAGCTCCCCGGGACTAGCGGGAGACGAGCAGTACTTC.

V usage is TRBV6-6 and J usage is TRBJ2-1; D possibly corresponds to TRBD2 (5 bases). Germline assignment: CDR1 MNHNY and CDR2 SVGAGI (reference sequence). With 4 bases removed from V and 3 bases from J, the gap between germline ends came to 16 bases. The CDR3 consists of 16 residues. CDR3 DNA: TGTGCCAGCAGTTGGGGAACTAGGGATGTCTACAATGAGCAGTTCTTC. It translates to CASSWGTRDVYNEQFF.

The rearrangement joins TRBV7-8 to TRBJ1-4; no definite D call. V dropped 3 bases and J dropped 3 bases, with 17 bases sitting between them. The CDR3 is 17 residues long. Germline CDR1 SGHVS, CDR2 FQNEAQ. CDR3 sequence reads: CASSFPTNPGANEKLFF. The CDR3 DNA is TGTGCCAGCAGCTTCCCCACTAATCCGGGAGCTAATGAAAAACTGTTTTTT.

The chain uses TRBV2 and TRBJ2-7; the D gene is possibly TRBD2 (6 bases). Between the trimmed V and J ends, which lost 5 bases and 3 bases, there was a span of 17 bases. The CDR3 consists of 15 residues. The V gene's germline CDR1 is SNHLY and CDR2 FYNNEI. CDR3 amino acids: CASSPTRDSLYEQYF. The CDR3 DNA reads as TGTGCCAGCAGTCCAACCAGGGACTCTCTCTACGAGCAGTACTTC.

V is TRBV29-1 and J is TRBJ2-1, with TRBD2 identical over 9 bases. Germline CDR1 reads SQVTM; CDR2 reads ANQGSEA. The V and J ends lost 0 bases and 7 bases, in that order; junction bases with no gene match: 7. The CDR3 contains 15 residues. CDR3 amino acids: CSVEDSGRGRNEQFF. CDR3 nucleotide sequence: TGCAGCGTTGAAGATAGCGGGAGAGGGAGGAATGAGCAGTTCTTC.

This chain joins TRBV27 and TRBJ2-7, with 13 bases that match TRBD2. The J segment lost 3 bases and the V segment lost 6 bases, leaving 5 bases of the junction unmatched. The CDR3 covers 15 residues. CDR1 is MNHEY, CDR2 SMNVEV, per germline (reference sequence). The CDR3 nucleotides read TGTGCCAGCAGGCCCGGACTAGCGGGAGTCTACGAGCAGTACTTC. Protein product: CASRPGLAGVYEQYF.

The V call is TRBV7-9, the J call TRBJ2-5; the D is unclear. This CDR3 region has 12 residues. CDR1 is SEHNR and CDR2 is FQNEAQ in the germline V gene (reference sequence). Between the trimmed V and J ends, which lost 1 base and 4 bases, there was a span of 4 bases. This chain's CDR3 is CASSLGRETQYF. CDR3 DNA: TGTGCCAGCAGCTTAGGCAGAGAGACCCAGTACTTC.

The CDR3 protein is CASSLGDEQYF. The CDR3 DNA is TGTGCCAGCAGCCTGGGAGACGAGCAGTACTTC. The chain joins TRBV11-2 to TRBJ2-7, with a possible D match to TRBD2 (5 bases). Between the trimmed V and J ends, which lost 5 bases and 5 bases, there was a span of 7 bases. CDR3 length: 11 amino acids. CDR1 SGHAT and CDR2 FQNNGV come from the germline V gene.

The chain has TRBV5-1 and TRBJ2-2; 10 bases align to TRBD2. The ends lost 3 bases at V and 4 bases at J; junction bases unmatched: 6. There are 16 residues in the CDR3. Germline V gene sequence: CDR1 SGHRS, CDR2 YFSETQ. The CDR3 sequence: CASSYLAGVTTGELFF. DNA for the CDR3: TGCGCCAGCAGCTACCTAGCGGGAGTTACCACCGGGGAGCTGTTTTTT.

The V gene is TRBV6-1, the J gene TRBJ2-3; 9 nucleotides align to TRBD2. V lost 6 bases to trimming and J lost 4 bases; unmatched junction nucleotides: 2. There are 13 residues in the CDR3. The germline gives CDR1 MNHNS, CDR2 SASEGT. The CDR3 sequence: CASRGLASDTQYF. Here the CDR3 DNA reads TGTGCCAGCAGGGGACTAGCCTCAGATACGCAGTATTTT.

This clone came up once. The chain uses TRBV10-2 and TRBJ2-1; tentative D call: TRBD1 (5 bases). This CDR3 is built from 13 residues. Germline CDR1 and CDR2: WSHSY and SAAADI. With 6 bases removed from V and 6 bases from J, the gap between germline ends came to 12 bases. The CDR3 reads CASRGWGGNEQFF. The CDR3 nucleotides read TGCGCCAGCAGGGGGTGGGGCGGCAATGAGCAGTTCTTC.

This clone was picked up a small number of times. The genes are TRBV4-2 and TRBJ2-6; possibly TRBD2 for D (5 bases). Trimming took off 1 base at V and 0 bases at J, with 7 bases between the two ends. The CDR3 contains 16 residues. Germline values: CDR1 LGHNA, CDR2 YNFKEQ. This CDR3 reads CASSQGEGSGANVLTF. For the CDR3, the DNA is TGTGCCAGCAGCCAAGGCGAGGGCTCTGGGGCCAACGTCCTGACTTTC.

The V and J genes are TRBV5-4 and TRBJ2-7; TRBD2 matches 13 bases. Germline V gene data show CDR1 as SGHNT and CDR2 as YYREEE (reference sequence). This CDR3 spans 15 amino acids. Trimming took 4 bases from V and 5 from J; bases not matched to a gene: 6. The CDR3 protein is CASSPGTSGIDEQYF. The DNA for the CDR3 is TGTGCCAGCAGCCCGGGGACTAGCGGGATCGACGAGCAGTACTTC. Together with reference TRBV5-4 and TRBJ2-7, the CDR3 gives the full variable domain: ETGVTQSPTHLIKTRGQQVTLRCSSQSGHNTVSWYQQALGQGPQFIFQYYREEENGRGNFPPRFSGLQFPNYSSELNVNALELDDSALYLCASSPGTSGIDEQYFGPGTRLTVT.

J is TRBJ2-2 and V is TRBV7-9; D remains unclear. Germline values: CDR1 SEHNR, CDR2 FQNEAQ (reference sequence). Trimming removed 1 base at V and 4 bases at J, with 7 bases between. This CDR3 is built from 14 residues. CDR3 nucleotide sequence: TGTGCCAGCAGCTTAGTGTCGAGCACCGGGGAGCTGTTTTTT. Protein product: CASSLVSSTGELFF.

The chain carries TRBV6-6 and TRBJ2-1; 7 nucleotides line up with TRBD2. Trimming cost V 2 bases and J 5 bases; bases outside gene matches: 9. The V gene's germline CDR1 is MNHNY and CDR2 SVGAGI (reference sequence). The CDR3 is 16 residues long. This chain's CDR3 is CASSYAILALNNEQFF. For the CDR3, the DNA is TGTGCCAGCAGTTACGCAATACTAGCGCTCAACAATGAGCAGTTCTTC.

In its sample, this clone was seen once. The rearrangement uses TRBV5-6 and TRBJ2-5, with TRBD1 matching 7 bases. Trimming removed 4 bases from V and 1 base from J; junction bases left unmatched: 4. CDR1 is SGHDT, CDR2 YYEEEE, per germline. The CDR3 loop spans 14 amino acids. The CDR3: CASSLGQTQETQYF. CDR3 in DNA: TGTGCCAGCAGCCTGGGACAGACCCAAGAGACCCAGTACTTC.

The J gene is TRBJ2-1, the V gene TRBV28; TRBD1 matches 9 bases. With V trimmed by 7 bases and J by 0 bases, 1 base remained unmatched. The CDR3 covers 14 residues. Germline V CDR1 and CDR2: MDHEN, SYDVKM. The CDR3 spells CASKGQGSYNEQFF. The CDR3 DNA is TGTGCCAGCAAGGGACAGGGCTCCTACAATGAGCAGTTCTTC.

Comment on this clone: One junction end does not reproduce the germline sequence, and a read error may be involved. The chain is built from TRBV7-7 and TRBJ2-5; no clear D. The length of the CDR3 is 14 residues. Germline CDR1 is SSHAT and CDR2 is FNYEAQ (reference sequence). CDR3 sequence (DNA): TGTGCTAGCAGCTTAGACGGTTTCCAAGAGACCCAGTACTTC. It translates to CASSLDGFQETQYF.

The rearrangement links TRBV20-1 to TRBJ1-5; D gene unclear. The CDR3 is made up of 11 amino acids. V was clipped by 0 bases and J by 13 bases, with 10 bases between them. Looked up from germline, CDR1 is DFQATT and CDR2 is SNEGSKA (reference sequence). The chain's CDR3 is CSARDSGVQHF. DNA for the CDR3: TGCAGTGCTAGAGATTCCGGGGTTCAGCATTTT.

The chain employs TRBV10-3 and TRBJ2-1; TRBD2 might be the D (5 bases). The CDR3 is made up of 13 amino acids. Trimming cost V 6 bases and J 7 bases, with 13 bases left between them. In germline, CDR1 is ENHRY, CDR2 SYGVKD. This chain's CDR3 is CAIRDGLSNEQFF. CDR3 in DNA: TGTGCCATCAGAGACGGACTGTCGAATGAGCAGTTCTTC.

The chain employs TRBV5-5 and TRBJ2-7, with 8 positions matching TRBD1. The CDR3 is 14 amino acids. Germline CDR1 SGHKS, CDR2 YYEKEE (reference sequence). J lost 4 bases, V lost 4 bases, and 7 bases had no gene match. Written as DNA, the CDR3 is TGTGCCAGCAGCCTGACAGGGGTGCGGTACGAGCAGTACTTC. Translating it yields CASSLTGVRYEQYF.

This clone was recorded only once. The genes are TRBV5-1 and TRBJ2-5, with a weak D call TRBD2 (5 bases). The CDR3 spans 13 residues. Germline CDR1 SGHRS, CDR2 YFSETQ. The germline V and J ends were trimmed by 3 bases and 3 bases, with 9 bases remaining between them. CDR3 in amino acids: CASSWELEETQYF. The CDR3 region has the DNA TGCGCCAGCAGCTGGGAACTAGAAGAGACCCAGTACTTC.